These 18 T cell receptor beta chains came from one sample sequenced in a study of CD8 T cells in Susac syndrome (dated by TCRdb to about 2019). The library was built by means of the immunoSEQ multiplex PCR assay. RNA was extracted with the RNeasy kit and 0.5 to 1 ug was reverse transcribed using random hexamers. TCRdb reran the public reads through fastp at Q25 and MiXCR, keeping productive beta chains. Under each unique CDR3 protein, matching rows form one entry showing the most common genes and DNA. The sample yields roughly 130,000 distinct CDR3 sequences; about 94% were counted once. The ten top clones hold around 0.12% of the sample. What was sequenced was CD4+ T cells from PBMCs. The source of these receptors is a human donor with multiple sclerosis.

The CDR3 sequence: CASSSSGQGNEKLFF. CDR3 DNA: TGTGCCAGCAGCTCCTCCGGACAGGGCAATGAAAAACTGTTTTTT. The chain joins TRBV7-2 to TRBJ1-4; 8 bases align to TRBD1. This CDR3 spans 15 amino acids. V dropped 4 bases and J dropped 5; count of bases not matched to a gene: 6. Germline V gene data show CDR1 as SGHTA and CDR2 as FQGNSA.

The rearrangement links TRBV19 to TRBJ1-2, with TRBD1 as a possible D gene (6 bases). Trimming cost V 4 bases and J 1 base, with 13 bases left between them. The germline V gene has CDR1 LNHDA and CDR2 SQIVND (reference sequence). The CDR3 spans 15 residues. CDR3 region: CASSNQGRLNYGYTF. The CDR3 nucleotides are TGTGCCAGTAGTAATCAGGGGCGACTTAACTATGGCTACACCTTC. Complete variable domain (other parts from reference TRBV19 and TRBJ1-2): DGGITQSPKYLFRKEGQNVTLSCEQNLNHDAMYWYRQDPGQGLRLIYYSQIVNDFQKGDIAEGYSVSREKKESFPLTVTSAQKNPTAFYLCASSNQGRLNYGYTFGSGTRLTVV.

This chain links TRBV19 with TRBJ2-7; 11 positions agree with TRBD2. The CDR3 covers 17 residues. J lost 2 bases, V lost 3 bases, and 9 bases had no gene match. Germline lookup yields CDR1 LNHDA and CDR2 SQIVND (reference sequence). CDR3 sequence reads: CASSIWGTSGSTYEQYF. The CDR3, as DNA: TGTGCCAGTAGTATCTGGGGAACTAGCGGGAGTACCTACGAGCAGTACTTC.

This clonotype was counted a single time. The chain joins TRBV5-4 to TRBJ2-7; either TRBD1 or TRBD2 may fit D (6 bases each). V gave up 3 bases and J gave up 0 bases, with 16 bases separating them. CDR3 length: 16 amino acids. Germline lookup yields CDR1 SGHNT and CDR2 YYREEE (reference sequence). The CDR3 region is CASSSPEGVGSYEQYF. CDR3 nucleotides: TGTGCCAGCAGCTCCCCGGAGGGGGTGGGCTCCTACGAGCAGTACTTC.

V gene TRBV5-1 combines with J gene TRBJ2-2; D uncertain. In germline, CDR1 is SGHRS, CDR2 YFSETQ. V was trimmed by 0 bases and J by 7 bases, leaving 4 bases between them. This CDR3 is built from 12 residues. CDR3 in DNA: TGCGCCAGCAGCTTGGTGGACGGGGAGCTGTTTTTT. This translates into CASSLVDGELFF.

The CDR3 protein is CASSQERDRVSSYNSPLHF. The CDR3 region has the DNA TGCGCCAGCAGCCAAGAACGGGACAGAGTAAGCTCCTATAATTCACCCCTCCACTTT. This chain uses TRBV4-1 with TRBJ1-6, with 7 nucleotides matching TRBD1. Trimming took 0 bases from V and 0 from J; bases not matched to a gene: 8. The CDR3 totals 19 residues. CDR1 and CDR2 (germline): MGHRA, YSYEKL.

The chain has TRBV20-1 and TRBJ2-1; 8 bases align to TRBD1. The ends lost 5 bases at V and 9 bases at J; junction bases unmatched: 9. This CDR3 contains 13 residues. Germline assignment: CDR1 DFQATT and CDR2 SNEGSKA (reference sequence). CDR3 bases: TGCAGTGCTGGGACAGGACCGGTTACTGAGCAGTTCTTC. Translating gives CSAGTGPVTEQFF.

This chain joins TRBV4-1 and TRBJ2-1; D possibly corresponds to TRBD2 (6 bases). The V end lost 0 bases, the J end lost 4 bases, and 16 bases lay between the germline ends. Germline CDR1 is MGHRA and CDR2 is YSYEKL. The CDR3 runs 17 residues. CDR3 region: CASSQEAGSRGYNEQFF. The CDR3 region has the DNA TGCGCCAGCAGCCAAGAGGCCGGGAGTAGGGGATACAATGAGCAGTTCTTC.

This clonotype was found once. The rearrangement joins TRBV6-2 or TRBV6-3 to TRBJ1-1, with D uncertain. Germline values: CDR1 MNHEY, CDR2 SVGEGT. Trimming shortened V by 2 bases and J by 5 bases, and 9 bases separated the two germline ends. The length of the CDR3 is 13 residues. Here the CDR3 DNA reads TGTGCCAGCAGTTACGCTCCGGGTACTGAAGCTTTCTTT. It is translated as CASSYAPGTEAFF.

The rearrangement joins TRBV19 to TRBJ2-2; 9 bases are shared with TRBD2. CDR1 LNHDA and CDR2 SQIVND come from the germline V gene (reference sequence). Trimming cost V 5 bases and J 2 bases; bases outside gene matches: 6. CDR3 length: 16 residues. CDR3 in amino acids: CASSGPSGVNTGELFF. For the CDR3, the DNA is TGTGCCAGTAGTGGACCTAGCGGGGTTAACACCGGGGAGCTGTTTTTT.

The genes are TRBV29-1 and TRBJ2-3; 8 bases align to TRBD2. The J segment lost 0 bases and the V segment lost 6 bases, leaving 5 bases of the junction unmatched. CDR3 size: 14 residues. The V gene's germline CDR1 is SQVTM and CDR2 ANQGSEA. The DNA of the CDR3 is TGCAGCGTGTTACTAGCGGCTAGCACAGATACGCAGTATTTT. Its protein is CSVLLAASTDTQYF.

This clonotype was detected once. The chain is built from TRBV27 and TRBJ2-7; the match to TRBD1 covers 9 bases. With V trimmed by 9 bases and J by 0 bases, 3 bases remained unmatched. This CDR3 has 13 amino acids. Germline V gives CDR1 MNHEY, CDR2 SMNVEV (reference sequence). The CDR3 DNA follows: TGTGCCAGTTGGGACAGGGACTCCTACGAGCAGTACTTC. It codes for CASWDRDSYEQYF.

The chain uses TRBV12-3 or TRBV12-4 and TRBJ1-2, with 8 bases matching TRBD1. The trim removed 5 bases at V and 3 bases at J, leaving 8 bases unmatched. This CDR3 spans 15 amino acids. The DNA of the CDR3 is TGTGCCAGCAGTGATCCTGGGACAGGAGACTATGGCTACACCTTC. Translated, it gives CASSDPGTGDYGYTF.

The CDR3: CASNPDSVNYGYTF. In DNA, the CDR3 is TGCGCCAGCAACCCGGACAGCGTGAACTATGGCTACACCTTC. V and J are TRBV5-1 and TRBJ1-2, with D perhaps TRBD1 (6 bases). The V gene's germline CDR1 is SGHRS and CDR2 YFSETQ. The V end was cut by 6 bases, the J end by 2 bases, with 14 bases between. This CDR3 comprises 14 residues.

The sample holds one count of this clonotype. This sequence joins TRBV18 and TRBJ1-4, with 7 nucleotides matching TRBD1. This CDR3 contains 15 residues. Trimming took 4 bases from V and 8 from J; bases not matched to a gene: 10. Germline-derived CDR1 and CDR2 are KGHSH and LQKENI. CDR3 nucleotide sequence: TGTGCCAGCTCACGTCGACAGGGACGGGGCGAAAAACTGTTTTTT. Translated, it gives CASSRRQGRGEKLFF.

CDR3 amino acids: CSVVEGGGSNQPQHF. The CDR3 DNA is TGCAGCGTTGTGGAAGGGGGCGGAAGCAATCAGCCCCAGCATTTT. The V and J genes are TRBV29-1 and TRBJ1-5; 7 bases are shared with TRBD1. CDR3 length: 15 residues. Germline V gives CDR1 SQVTM, CDR2 ANQGSEA. Trimming at V came to 4 bases and at J to 1 base, leaving 7 bases not matched to a gene.

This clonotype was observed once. The CDR3 bases are TGTGCCAGCAGTGACCGGGAATCCAACACCGGGGAGCTGTTTTTT. Residues: CASSDRESNTGELFF. The V gene is TRBV2, the J gene TRBJ2-2, with TRBD2 as a possible D gene (5 bases). The CDR3 loop spans 15 amino acids. V lost 3 bases to trimming and J lost 2 bases, with 10 bases between them. Germline V gene sequence: CDR1 SNHLY, CDR2 FYNNEI.

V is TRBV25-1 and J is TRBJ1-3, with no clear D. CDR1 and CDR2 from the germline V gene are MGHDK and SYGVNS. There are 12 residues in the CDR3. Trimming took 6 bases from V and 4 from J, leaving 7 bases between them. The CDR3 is CASRGTGNTIYF. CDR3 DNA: TGTGCCAGCAGAGGTACAGGAAACACCATATATTTT.